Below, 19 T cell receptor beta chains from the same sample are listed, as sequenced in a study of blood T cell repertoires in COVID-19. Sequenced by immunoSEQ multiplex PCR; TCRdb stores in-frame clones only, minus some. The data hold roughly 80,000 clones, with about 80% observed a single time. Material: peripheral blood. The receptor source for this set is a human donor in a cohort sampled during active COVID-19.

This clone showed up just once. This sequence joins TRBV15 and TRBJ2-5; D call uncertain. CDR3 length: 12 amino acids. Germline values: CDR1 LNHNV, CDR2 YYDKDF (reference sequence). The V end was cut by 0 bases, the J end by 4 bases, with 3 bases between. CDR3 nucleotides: TGTGCCACCAGCAGAGATCGAGAGACCCAGTACTTC. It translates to CATSRDRETQYF.

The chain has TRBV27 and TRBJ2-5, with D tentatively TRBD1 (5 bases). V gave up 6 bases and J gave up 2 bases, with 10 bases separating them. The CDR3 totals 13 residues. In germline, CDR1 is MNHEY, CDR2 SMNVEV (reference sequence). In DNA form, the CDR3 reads TGTGCCAGCAGCAGGACAATACAAGAGACCCAGTACTTC. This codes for CASSRTIQETQYF.

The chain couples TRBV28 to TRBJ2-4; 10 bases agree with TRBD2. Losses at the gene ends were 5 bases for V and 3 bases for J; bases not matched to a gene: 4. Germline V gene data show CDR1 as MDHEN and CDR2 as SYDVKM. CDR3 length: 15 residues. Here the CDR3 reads CASSGTSAGKNIQYF. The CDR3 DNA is TGTGCCAGCAGTGGGACTAGCGCCGGCAAAAACATTCAGTACTTC.

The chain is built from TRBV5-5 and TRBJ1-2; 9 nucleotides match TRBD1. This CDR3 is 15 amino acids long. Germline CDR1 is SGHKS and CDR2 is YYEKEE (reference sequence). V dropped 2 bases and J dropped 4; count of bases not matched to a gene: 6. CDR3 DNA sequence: TGTGCCAGCAGCTTACAGGGGGCCGTTGGCTATGGCTACACCTTC. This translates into CASSLQGAVGYGYTF.

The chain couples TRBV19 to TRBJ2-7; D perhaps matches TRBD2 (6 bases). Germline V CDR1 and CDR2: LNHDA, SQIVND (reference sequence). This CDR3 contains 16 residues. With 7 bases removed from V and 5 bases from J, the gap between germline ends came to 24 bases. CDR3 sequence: CASTPSGAGRRDEQYF. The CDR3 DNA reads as TGTGCCAGTACCCCCTCCGGGGCGGGGAGGCGGGACGAGCAGTACTTC.

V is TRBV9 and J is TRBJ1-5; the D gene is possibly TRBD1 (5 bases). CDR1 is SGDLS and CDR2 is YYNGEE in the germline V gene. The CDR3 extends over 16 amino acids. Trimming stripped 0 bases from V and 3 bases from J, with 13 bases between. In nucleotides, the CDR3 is TGTGCCAGCAGCGTAGCGGGGGGGTGGAACAATCAGCCCCAGCATTTT. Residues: CASSVAGGWNNQPQHF. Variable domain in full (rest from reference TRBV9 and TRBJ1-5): DSGVTQTPKHLITATGQRVTLRCSPRSGDLSVYWYQQSLDQGLQFLIQYYNGEERAKGNILERFSAQQFPDLHSELNLSSLELGDSALYFCASSVAGGWNNQPQHFGDGTRLSIL.

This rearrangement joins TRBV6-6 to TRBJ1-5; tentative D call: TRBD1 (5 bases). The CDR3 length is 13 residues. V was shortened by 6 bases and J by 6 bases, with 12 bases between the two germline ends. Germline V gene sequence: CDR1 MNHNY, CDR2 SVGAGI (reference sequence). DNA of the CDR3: TGTGCCAGCAGGGGGCCAGGGTTTCAGCCCCAGCATTTT. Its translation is CASRGPGFQPQHF.

CDR3 sequence reads: CASSQDLARYNSPLHF. DNA for the CDR3: TGCGCCAGCAGCCAAGATCTGGCCCGCTATAATTCACCCCTCCACTTT. The rearrangement links TRBV4-1 to TRBJ1-6; no definite D call. The V and J ends lost 0 bases and 3 bases respectively, with 9 bases between them. CDR3 length: 16 residues. Germline CDR1 is MGHRA and CDR2 is YSYEKL.

The CDR3 bases are TGTGCCAGCGCCACCGGGGGGTCGGGCGAGCAGTACTTC. It codes for CASATGGSGEQYF. The V gene is TRBV7-9, the J gene TRBJ2-7; 7 bases are shared with TRBD2. The CDR3 contains 13 residues. The junction had 10 bases not matched to a gene; V was cut back by 8 bases and J by 6 bases. The germline CDR1 and CDR2 sequences are SEHNR and FQNEAQ (reference sequence).

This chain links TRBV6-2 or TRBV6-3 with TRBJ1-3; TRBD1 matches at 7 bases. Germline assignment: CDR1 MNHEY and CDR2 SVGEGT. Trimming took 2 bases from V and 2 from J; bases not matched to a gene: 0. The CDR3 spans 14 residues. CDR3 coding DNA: TGTGCCAGCAGTTACACAGGGGCTGGAAACACCATATATTTT. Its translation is CASSYTGAGNTIYF.

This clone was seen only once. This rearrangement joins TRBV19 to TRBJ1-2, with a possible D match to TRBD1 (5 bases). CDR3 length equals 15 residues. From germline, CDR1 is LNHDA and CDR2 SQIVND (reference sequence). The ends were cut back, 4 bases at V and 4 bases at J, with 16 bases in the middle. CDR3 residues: CASSTMGHSSYGYTF. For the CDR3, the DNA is TGTGCCAGTAGTACGATGGGGCATTCCTCCTATGGCTACACCTTC.

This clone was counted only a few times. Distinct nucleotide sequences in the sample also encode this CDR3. This chain's CDR3 is CASSLGPGLTNTGELFF. The CDR3 nucleotides read TGTGCCAGCAGCTTAGGGCCGGGACTAACGAACACCGGGGAGCTGTTTTTT. The chain is built from TRBV7-2 and TRBJ2-2, with 7 nucleotides matching TRBD2. CDR3 length equals 17 residues. Germline loops: CDR1 SGHTA, CDR2 FQGNSA. Losses at the gene ends were 1 base for V and 0 bases for J; bases not matched to a gene: 5.

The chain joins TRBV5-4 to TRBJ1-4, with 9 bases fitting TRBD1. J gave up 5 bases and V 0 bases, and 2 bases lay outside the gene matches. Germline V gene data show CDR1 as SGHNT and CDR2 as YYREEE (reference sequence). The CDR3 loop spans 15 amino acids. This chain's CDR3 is CASSLGGQGNEKLFF. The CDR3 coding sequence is TGTGCCAGCAGCTTGGGGGGACAGGGAAATGAAAAACTGTTTTTT.

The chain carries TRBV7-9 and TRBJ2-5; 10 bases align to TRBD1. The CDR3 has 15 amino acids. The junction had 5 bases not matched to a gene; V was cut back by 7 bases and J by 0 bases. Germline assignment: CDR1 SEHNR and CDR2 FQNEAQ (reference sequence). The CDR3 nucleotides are TGTGCCAGCAACGCGGGACAGGGGTACCAAGAGACCCAGTACTTC. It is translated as CASNAGQGYQETQYF.

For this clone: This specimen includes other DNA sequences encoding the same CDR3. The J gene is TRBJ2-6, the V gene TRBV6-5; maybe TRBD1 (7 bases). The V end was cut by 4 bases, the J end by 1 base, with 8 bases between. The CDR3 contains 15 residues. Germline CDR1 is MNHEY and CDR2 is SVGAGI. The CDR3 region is CASSSGGSGANVLTF. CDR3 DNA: TGTGCCAGCAGTTCAGGGGGGTCTGGGGCCAACGTCCTGACTTTC.

In nucleotides, the CDR3 is TGTGCCAGCAGTTTGCAGGGAAATTCACCCCTCCACTTT. Amino acids: CASSLQGNSPLHF. V usage is TRBV12-3 or TRBV12-4 and J usage is TRBJ1-6; tentatively, D is TRBD1 (5 bases). V lost 3 bases to trimming and J lost 7 bases, with 7 bases between them. This CDR3 is built from 13 residues.

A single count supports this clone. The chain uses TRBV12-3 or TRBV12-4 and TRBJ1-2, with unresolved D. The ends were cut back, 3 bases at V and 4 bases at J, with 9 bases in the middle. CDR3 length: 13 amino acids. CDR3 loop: CASSLGRSYGYTF. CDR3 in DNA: TGTGCCAGCAGTTTGGGCAGGTCCTATGGCTACACCTTC.

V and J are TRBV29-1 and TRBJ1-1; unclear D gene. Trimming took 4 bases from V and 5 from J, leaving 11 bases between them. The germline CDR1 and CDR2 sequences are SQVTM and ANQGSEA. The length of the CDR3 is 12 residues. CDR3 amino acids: CSVVLSGTEAFF. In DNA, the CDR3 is TGCAGCGTTGTCCTATCGGGAACTGAAGCTTTCTTT.

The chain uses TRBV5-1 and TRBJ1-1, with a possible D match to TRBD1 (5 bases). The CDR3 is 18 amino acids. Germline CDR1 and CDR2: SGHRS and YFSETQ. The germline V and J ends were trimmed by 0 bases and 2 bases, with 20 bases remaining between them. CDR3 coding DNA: TGCGCCAGCAGCTTGGACAGGTCCCTTGGGGTTACAAACACTGAAGCTTTCTTT. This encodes CASSLDRSLGVTNTEAFF. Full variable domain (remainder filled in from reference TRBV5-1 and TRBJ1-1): KAGVTQTPRYLIKTRGQQVTLSCSPISGHRSVSWYQQTPGQGLQFLFEYFSETQRNKGNFPGRFSGRQFSNSRSEMNVSTLELGDSALYLCASSLDRSLGVTNTEAFFGQGTRLTVV.